The clone carrying this T cell receptor beta chain was observed a few times. This sample is drawn from a study of regulatory T cells in long-lasting Graves disease. Trimming at V came to 7 bases and at J to 0 bases, leaving 3 bases not matched to a gene. The CDR3 loop spans 15 amino acids. Germline CDR1 and CDR2: LNHDA and SQIVND (reference sequence). Through Arm-PCR of CDR3 regions and iRepertoire HTBI primers, TCR beta libraries were built. TCRdb passed the multiplex PCR reads through MiXCR, listing each CDR3 protein once. The data hold 390,000 or so distinct CDR3 sequences, with roughly 24% observed a single time. The time point was: persistent/refractory GD, antithyroid drugs over 5 years with positive TRAb. RNA extracted from PBMCs served as the sequencing template.

The sample in question was peripheral blood mononuclear cells (PBMCs), obtained when the disease was refractory, from a patient treated with antithyroid drugs. This clonotype originated in a woman aged 40-49 years with Graves disease. The chain has TRBV19 and TRBJ2-6; 7 bases agree with TRBD1. The CDR3 here is CASNWDSSGANVLTF. The DNA for the CDR3 is TGTGCCAGTAATTGGGACAGCTCTGGGGCCAACGTCCTGACTTTC.